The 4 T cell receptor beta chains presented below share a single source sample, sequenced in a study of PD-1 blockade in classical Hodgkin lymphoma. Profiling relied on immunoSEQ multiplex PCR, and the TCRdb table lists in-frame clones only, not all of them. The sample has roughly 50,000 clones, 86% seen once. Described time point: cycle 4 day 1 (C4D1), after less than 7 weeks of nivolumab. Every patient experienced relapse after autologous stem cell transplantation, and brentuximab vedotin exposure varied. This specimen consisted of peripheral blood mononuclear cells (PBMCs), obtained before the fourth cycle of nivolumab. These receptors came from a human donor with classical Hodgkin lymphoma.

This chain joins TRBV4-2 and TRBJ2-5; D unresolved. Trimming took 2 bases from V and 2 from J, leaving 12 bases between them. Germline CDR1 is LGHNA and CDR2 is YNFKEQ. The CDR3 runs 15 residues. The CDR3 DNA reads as TGTGCCAGCAGCCAATGGGGTGCGGAACAAGAGACCCAGTACTTC. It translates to CASSQWGAEQETQYF.

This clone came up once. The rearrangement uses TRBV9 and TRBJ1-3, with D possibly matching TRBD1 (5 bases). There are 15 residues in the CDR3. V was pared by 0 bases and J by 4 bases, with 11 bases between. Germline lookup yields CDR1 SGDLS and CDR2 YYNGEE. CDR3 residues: CASSVGPGQGNTIYF. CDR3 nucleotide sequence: TGTGCCAGCAGCGTAGGTCCAGGGCAGGGAAACACCATATATTTT.

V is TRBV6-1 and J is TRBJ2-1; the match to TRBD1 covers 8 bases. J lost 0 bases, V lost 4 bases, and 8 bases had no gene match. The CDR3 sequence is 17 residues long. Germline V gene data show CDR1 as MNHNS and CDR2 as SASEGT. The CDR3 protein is CASSGGGQASSYNEQFF. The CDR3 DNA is TGTGCCAGCAGTGGAGGGGGACAGGCTAGCTCCTACAATGAGCAGTTCTTC.

The CDR3 DNA reads as TGTGCCAGCAGTGAAGCTACCGACAGGCGAACCTACGAGCAGTACTTC. It translates to CASSEATDRRTYEQYF. This rearrangement joins TRBV2 to TRBJ2-7, with D possibly being TRBD1 (6 bases). The CDR3 runs 16 residues. Looked up from germline, CDR1 is SNHLY and CDR2 is FYNNEI. The ends were cut back, 0 bases at V and 2 bases at J, with 14 bases in the middle.